These 30 T cell receptor beta chains were sequenced from one sample in a study of T cell responses to AZD1222 COVID-19 vaccine. The table came from immunoSEQ multiplex PCR; TCRdb's copy has only in-frame clones and leaves some out. This sample has 95,000 to 150,000 clones, with about 90% found just once. Sequences were derived from peripheral blood, sampled on day 0 of AZD1222 vaccination. All receptors come from an adult in good health.

The chain employs TRBV10-3 and TRBJ1-2; maybe TRBD1 (5 bases). This CDR3 spans 14 amino acids. In germline, CDR1 is ENHRY, CDR2 SYGVKD. V shed 1 base and J shed 4 bases, with 10 bases lying between them. CDR3 loop: CAISEFGGIYGYTF. For the CDR3, the DNA is TGTGCCATCAGTGAGTTTGGGGGGATCTATGGCTACACCTTC.

DNA for the CDR3: TGTGCCAGCAGCTTACTGGCAGCGGTCTCAAATGAAAAACTGTTTTTT. Its translation is CASSLLAAVSNEKLFF. The J gene is TRBJ1-4, the V gene TRBV7-3; unclear D gene. CDR1 SGHTA and CDR2 FQGTGA come from the germline V gene. The CDR3 consists of 16 residues. The V end lost 2 bases, the J end lost 5 bases, and 15 bases lay between the germline ends.

V gene TRBV4-1 combines with J gene TRBJ2-4, with D uncertain. Trimming stripped 0 bases from V and 0 bases from J, with 12 bases between. Germline V CDR1 and CDR2: MGHRA, YSYEKL. The CDR3 is 17 amino acids. The CDR3 loop is CASSQDLATLAKNIQYF. CDR3 nucleotide sequence: TGCGCCAGCAGCCAAGATCTTGCGACACTAGCCAAAAACATTCAGTACTTC.

V gene TRBV13 combines with J gene TRBJ1-4; D not resolved. The CDR3 is 15 residues long. CDR1 PRHDT and CDR2 FYEKMQ come from the germline V gene (reference sequence). V gave up 2 bases and J gave up 3 bases, with 10 bases separating them. The CDR3 bases are TGTGCCAGCAGCTTACGAGGGATGGCTAATGAAAAACTGTTTTTT. Amino acid sequence: CASSLRGMANEKLFF.

The gene calls are TRBV30 and TRBJ1-3; D gene unclear. CDR3 length equals 15 residues. Trimming removed 0 bases at V and 0 bases at J, with 9 bases between. Looked up from germline, CDR1 is GTSNPN and CDR2 is SVGIG (reference sequence). The DNA for the CDR3 is TGTGCCTGGAGTGTAAACTTAATCTCTGGAAACACCATATATTTT. Protein sequence: CAWSVNLISGNTIYF. The full variable domain, in which reference TRBV30 and TRBJ1-3 provide the parts outside the CDR3, is SQTIHQWPATLVQPVGSPLSLECTVEGTSNPNLYWYRQAAGRGLQLLFYSVGIGQISSEVPQNLSASRPQDRQFILSSKKLLLSDSGFYLCAWSVNLISGNTIYFGEGSWLTVV.

This chain connects TRBV4-1 to TRBJ1-1; possibly TRBD1 for D (6 bases). Per the germline V gene, CDR1 is MGHRA and CDR2 is YSYEKL. The CDR3 is 14 amino acids. V shed 0 bases and J shed 11 bases, with 16 bases lying between them. In DNA, the CDR3 is TGCGCCAGCAGCCAAGATGGGGGCCACCGGACGGCTTTCTTT. Its translation: CASSQDGGHRTAFF.

The V call is TRBV5-1, the J call TRBJ1-5, with 7 bases lining up with TRBD1. V shed 5 bases, J shed 0 bases, and the junction held 5 bases outside the gene matches. The CDR3 runs 15 residues. Germline V lookup: CDR1 SGHRS, CDR2 YFSETQ. CDR3 in DNA: TGCGCCAGCAGAGCTACAGGGGATAGCAATCAGCCCCAGCATTTT. Translated, it gives CASRATGDSNQPQHF.

The genes are TRBV10-2 and TRBJ1-5, with a possible D match to TRBD1 (5 bases). Germline V gene lookup returns CDR1 WSHSY and CDR2 SAAADI. The CDR3 totals 14 residues. V lost 5 bases, J lost 1 base, and 9 bases lay in between. The chain's CDR3 is CASSPRASNQPQHF. In nucleotides, the CDR3 is TGCGCCAGCAGTCCCAGGGCCAGCAATCAGCCCCAGCATTTT.

V is TRBV7-2 and J is TRBJ2-1; no definite D call. CDR1 is SGHTA and CDR2 is FQGNSA in the germline V gene. This CDR3 has 13 amino acids. Trimming pared 1 base from V and 8 bases from J, leaving 9 bases between. The CDR3 DNA is TGTGCCAGCAGCTTAGAAGGGTTCTATGAGCAGTTCTTC. This translates into CASSLEGFYEQFF.

This chain connects TRBV12-5 to TRBJ1-3; no reliable D call. Trimming pared 5 bases from V and 0 bases from J, leaving 11 bases between. The CDR3 has 15 residues. The germline V gene encodes CDR1 LGHNT and CDR2 FRNRAP. CDR3 DNA: TGTGCTAGTGGTCCACCCAGGAGCTCTGGAAACACCATATATTTT. It yields the protein CASGPPRSSGNTIYF.

CDR3 DNA: TGTGCCAGCAGCTGGGGGACAGGGAGTGGGACCGGGGAGCTGTTTTTT. Its translation: CASSWGTGSGTGELFF. The V and J genes are TRBV7-7 and TRBJ2-2; 9 bases agree with TRBD1. Per the germline V gene, CDR1 is SSHAT and CDR2 is FNYEAQ (reference sequence). Unmatched junction bases numbered 8, after V lost 4 bases and J lost 5 bases. CDR3 length: 16 residues.

This clone was detected a few times. The rearrangement links TRBV6-1 to TRBJ2-7; D possibly uses TRBD1 or TRBD2 (5 bases each). The CDR3 has 17 amino acids. Germline V gives CDR1 MNHNS, CDR2 SASEGT. The V and J ends lost 4 bases and 3 bases respectively, with 22 bases between them. In DNA, the CDR3 is TGTGCCAGCAGTGGACTAACGGGGCCGTATGAGGTCTACGAGCAGTACTTC. Translated, it gives CASSGLTGPYEVYEQYF.

V usage is TRBV27 and J usage is TRBJ1-5; 10 bases map to TRBD1. The CDR3 extends over 16 amino acids. The germline CDR1 and CDR2 sequences are MNHEY and SMNVEV (reference sequence). Trimming removed 1 base from V and 7 bases from J; junction bases left unmatched: 7. As DNA, the CDR3 is TGTGCCAGCAGTTTATTAGGCGACAGGGGGCACCAGCCCCAGCATTTT. Translated, it gives CASSLLGDRGHQPQHF.

The gene calls are TRBV10-3 and TRBJ1-2, with 7 bases fitting TRBD1. Germline V gene data show CDR1 as ENHRY and CDR2 as SYGVKD. J gave up 4 bases and V 3 bases, and 11 bases lay outside the gene matches. CDR3 length equals 16 residues. CDR3 DNA: TGTGCCATCAGTGACCTTACAAAGGGACAGCCCTATGGCTACACCTTC. It codes for CAISDLTKGQPYGYTF.

The chain employs TRBV30 and TRBJ2-1; D unresolved. This CDR3 contains 13 residues. Germline V gene data show CDR1 as GTSNPN and CDR2 as SVGIG (reference sequence). Trimming removed 1 base from V and 3 bases from J, with 7 bases in between. CDR3: CAWSASHYNEQFF. The CDR3 DNA reads TGTGCCTGGAGTGCGAGCCACTACAATGAGCAGTTCTTC.

The V call is TRBV2, the J call TRBJ1-1, with unresolved D. The V gene's germline CDR1 is SNHLY and CDR2 FYNNEI. V lost 1 base and J 2 bases, leaving 11 bases between the germline ends. The CDR3 consists of 15 residues. The CDR3 DNA sequence: TGTGCCAGCAGTGAAGAACTAGCAGGAAACACTGAAGCTTTCTTT. Amino acid sequence: CASSEELAGNTEAFF.

The V and J genes are TRBV12-3 or TRBV12-4 and TRBJ1-2; D is unclear. This CDR3 region has 13 residues. V lost 3 bases, J lost 3 bases, and 8 bases lay in between. CDR3 in amino acids: CASSLVKYYGYTF. For the CDR3, the DNA is TGTGCCAGCAGTTTGGTGAAGTACTATGGCTACACCTTC.

The V call is TRBV30, the J call TRBJ2-3; D not resolved. The V gene's germline CDR1 is GTSNPN and CDR2 SVGIG (reference sequence). The CDR3 is 13 residues long. V was shortened by 1 base and J by 7 bases, with 12 bases between the two germline ends. The CDR3 DNA reads as TGTGCCTGGAGTGAAATGACTGCATATACGCAGTATTTT. Residues: CAWSEMTAYTQYF.

This CDR3 is CASSQRDRVTEKLFF. The CDR3 nucleotides read TGCGCCAGCAGCCAGAGGGACAGGGTAACTGAAAAACTGTTTTTT. The chain recombines TRBV4-3 with TRBJ1-4, with 9 bases that match TRBD1. The CDR3 runs to 15 residues. Germline CDR1 LGHNA, CDR2 YSLEER. V was clipped by 3 bases and J by 7 bases; unmatched bases: 6.

The chain links TRBV7-3 to TRBJ2-6; 9 bases are shared with TRBD2. Trimming removed 3 bases from V and 0 bases from J; junction bases left unmatched: 3. The CDR3 sequence is 17 residues long. CDR1 SGHTA and CDR2 FQGTGA come from the germline V gene. CDR3 in amino acids: CASSLTSGGSGANVLTF. CDR3 bases: TGTGCCAGCAGCTTGACTAGCGGAGGCTCTGGGGCCAACGTCCTGACTTTC.

This chain joins TRBV7-9 and TRBJ1-2; D gene ambiguous. Germline CDR1 and CDR2: SEHNR and FQNEAQ (reference sequence). CDR3 size: 14 residues. Trimming removed 0 bases from V and 4 bases from J, with 9 bases in between. The CDR3 coding sequence is TGTGCCAGCAGCTTAGCAAGTCGGCTCTATGGCTACACCTTC. Translation: CASSLASRLYGYTF.

The chain couples TRBV19 to TRBJ2-3, with 8 bases fitting TRBD2. CDR1 and CDR2 from the germline V gene are LNHDA and SQIVND (reference sequence). The CDR3 is made up of 15 amino acids. V lost 4 bases to trimming and J lost 3 bases; unmatched junction nucleotides: 6. CDR3 DNA: TGTGCCAGTAGTAAACCAGCGGGAGTTACAGATACGCAGTATTTT. Translating it yields CASSKPAGVTDTQYF.

A single count supports this clone. The chain joins TRBV18 to TRBJ2-3; D may be TRBD1 or TRBD2 (5 bases each). The CDR3 covers 16 residues. Trimming pared 3 bases from V and 0 bases from J, leaving 13 bases between. Looked up from germline, CDR1 is KGHSH and CDR2 is LQKENI. The CDR3 DNA reads as TGTGCCAGCTCACCCGGGGACGTACCTAGCACAGATACGCAGTATTTT. Its translation is CASSPGDVPSTDTQYF.

Points on this clone: Within the sample, other DNA sequences also encode this same CDR3. The rearrangement joins TRBV9 to TRBJ2-7; D remains ambiguous. The germline V gene encodes CDR1 SGDLS and CDR2 YYNGEE. Trimming shortened V by 0 bases and J by 1 base, and 8 bases separated the two germline ends. This CDR3 region has 14 residues. CDR3 DNA: TGTGCCAGCAGCGTAGGTGCTGGTTCCTACGAGCAGTACTTC. As protein: CASSVGAGSYEQYF.

This chain links TRBV18 with TRBJ2-5; 11 bases agree with TRBD1. From germline, CDR1 is KGHSH and CDR2 LQKENI. The CDR3 is made up of 15 amino acids. The junction had 1 base not matched to a gene; V was cut back by 0 bases and J by 4 bases. The CDR3 loop is CASSPPGQGGETQYF. The CDR3 coding sequence is TGTGCCAGCTCACCACCGGGACAGGGGGGAGAGACCCAGTACTTC.

V usage is TRBV3-1 (or the pseudogene TRBV3-2) and J usage is TRBJ2-1; weak D call: TRBD2 (6 bases). Germline-derived CDR1 and CDR2 are LGHDT and YNNKEL (reference sequence). The V and J ends lost 5 bases and 7 bases respectively, with 18 bases between them. This CDR3 is 15 amino acids long. The CDR3 DNA reads as TGTGCCAGCAGCGCGCGGGACCGAACGGGGAATGAGCAGTTCTTC. It codes for CASSARDRTGNEQFF.

As to this clone: This specimen includes other DNA sequences encoding the same CDR3. This chain links TRBV9 with TRBJ1-5; D ambiguous. Germline assignment: CDR1 SGDLS and CDR2 YYNGEE. The CDR3 spans 13 residues. Trimming cost V 0 bases and J 4 bases, with 5 bases left between them. In nucleotides, the CDR3 is TGTGCCAGCAGCGTAGACAGAAATCAGCCCCAGCATTTT. Translation: CASSVDRNQPQHF. Full variable domain (rest looked up from reference TRBV9 and TRBJ1-5): DSGVTQTPKHLITATGQRVTLRCSPRSGDLSVYWYQQSLDQGLQFLIQYYNGEERAKGNILERFSAQQFPDLHSELNLSSLELGDSALYFCASSVDRNQPQHFGDGTRLSIL.

The chain couples TRBV3-1 (or the pseudogene TRBV3-2) to TRBJ2-3; 7 bases agree with TRBD1. Losses at the gene ends were 9 bases for V and 3 bases for J; bases not matched to a gene: 24. Germline V lookup: CDR1 LGHDT, CDR2 YNNKEL (reference sequence). CDR3 length equals 19 residues. DNA for the CDR3: TGTGCCAGAATTCCGACAGGGTGGAGAGTGGAGTGGAAGACAGATACGCAGTATTTT. It translates to CARIPTGWRVEWKTDTQYF.

This clone was seen at least ten times. J is TRBJ1-2 and V is TRBV21-1; the listed D gene, TRBD1, was not tested against the DNA. TRBV21-1 is labeled a pseudogene. CDR3 length: 16 residues. CDR3 in amino acids: CASSKDRGWPNYGYTF. The CDR3 DNA reads TGTGCCAGCAGCAAGGACAGGGGTTGGCCTAACTATGGCTACACCTTC.

V and J are TRBV18 and TRBJ1-5, with 9 bases lining up with TRBD1. The CDR3 length is 15 residues. V lost 2 bases and J lost 6; bases outside the gene matches: 5. Germline V gives CDR1 KGHSH, CDR2 LQKENI. The CDR3 DNA reads TGTGCCAGCTCACCATCGGACAGGGGTAGTCAGCCCCAGCATTTT. This translates into CASSPSDRGSQPQHF. The full variable domain, completed using reference TRBV18 and TRBJ1-5, is NAGVMQNPRHLVRRRGQEARLRCSPMKGHSHVYWYRQLPEEGLKFMVYLQKENIIDESGMPKERFSAEFPKEGPSILRIQQVVRGDSAAYFCASSPSDRGSQPQHFGDGTRLSIL.